This TCR beta chain was documented in a study of blood T cell repertoires in COVID-19. Study information: Material from acute and convalescent COVID-19 was sourced from the United States, Italy and Spain.

In the original processing: For nucleated cells, counts were estimated from reference gene primer amplification. Only in-frame clones appear in the TCRdb table, and some are missing; sequencing was by immunoSEQ multiplex PCR. V, J and clone size reflect that table, while D and trimming were determined from the DNA. The sample has roughly 120,000 clones; roughly 92% are singletons. Seattle patients were enrolled during active infection and followed longitudinally. A word on this clone: Other DNA sequences in the sample encode the same CDR3.

Germline V lookup: CDR1 WSHSY, CDR2 SAAADI. The CDR3 has 15 amino acids. Trimming removed 6 bases from V and 0 bases from J, with 9 bases in between. The V and J genes are TRBV10-2 and TRBJ1-6; D remains unclear. The origin of this receptor is a man aged 50 to 60 with COVID-19, enrolled during active disease. The sequencing input was peripheral blood. In DNA form, the CDR3 reads TGCGCCAGCAGAGTCGATAGCTCCTATAATTCACCCCTCCACTTT. It translates to CASRVDSSYNSPLHF.